This T cell receptor (beta chain) came from a study of T-cell reconstitution after alpha-beta-depleted transplantation in children. The TCRbeta library was prepared with unique molecular identifiers. TCRdb re-analysed the PCR reads in MiXCR, keeping a single row per CDR3 protein. The data hold about 610,000 distinct CDR3 sequences, with roughly 27% observed a single time. The CDR3 runs to 14 residues. In germline, CDR1 is KGHSH, CDR2 LQKENI. V was cut by 1 base and J by 3 bases, with 9 bases left in between. This TCR derives from a boy younger than two with Wiskott-Aldrich syndrome, due to receive a stem cell transplant. The sequencing here drew on PBMCs, taken before TCRalphabeta/CD19-depleted stem cell transplant. This chain connects TRBV18 to TRBJ1-2; D gene uncertain. The CDR3 here is CASSPQVGDYGYTF. CDR3 in DNA: TGTGCCAGCTCACCACAGGTCGGTGACTATGGCTACACCTTC.